These 9 T cell receptor beta chains share one sample of origin, sequenced in a study of CD8 T cells in acute hepatitis C reinfection (dated by TCRdb to about 2021). Library creation used the immunoSEQ multiplex PCR assay. TCRdb provides this immuneACCESS table in a form limited to in-frame rearrangements. Some clones are lacking; in checked studies, under half of them reflect an unresolved V gene, and why the rest are absent is not known. The sample records approximately 40,000 clones, 70% to 90% of which are singletons. The top ten clonotypes cover approximately 9.9% of the sample. Explained via the paper, the time point label denotes: naive CD8 control sorted from an acute-time-point sample. The sequenced sample consisted of naive CD8+ T cells from PBMCs. This specimen's cell subset or site label, per the study, means: sorted total naive CD45RO-negative CD8+ T cells. The source of these receptors is a young woman who spontaneously cleared hepatitis C infection.

J is TRBJ2-7 and V is TRBV7-6; maybe TRBD2 (7 bases). Germline V lookup: CDR1 SGHVS, CDR2 FNYEAQ. Trimming removed 1 base from V and 1 base from J, with 14 bases in between. The CDR3 spans 16 residues. The CDR3 here is CASSLGSSGTSYEQYF. The CDR3 DNA reads TGTGCCAGCAGCTTAGGATCGAGCGGGACATCCTACGAGCAGTACTTC. The whole variable domain, filled in from reference TRBV7-6 and TRBJ2-7, reads GAGVSQSPRYKVTKRGQDVALRCDPISGHVSLYWYRQALGQGPEFLTYFNYEAQQDKSGLPNDRFSAERPEGSISTLTIQRTEQRDSAMYRCASSLGSSGTSYEQYFGPGTRLTVT.

This chain uses TRBV27 with TRBJ1-4; 7 nucleotides align to TRBD1. The CDR3 has 17 amino acids. CDR1 is MNHEY, CDR2 SMNVEV, per germline (reference sequence). V lost 2 bases and J lost 6; bases outside the gene matches: 12. The CDR3 DNA follows: TGTGCCAGCAGTTTACGCCCGACAGGGTATCCTTATGAAAAACTGTTTTTT. It encodes CASSLRPTGYPYEKLFF.

The chain links TRBV7-8 to TRBJ1-5; the D is unclear. The CDR3 length is 14 residues. V lost 4 bases, J lost 5 bases, and 12 bases lay in between. Germline V gene lookup returns CDR1 SGHVS and CDR2 FQNEAQ. CDR3 sequence (DNA): TGTGCCAGCAGCTCCGATTACAGCGATCAGCCCCAGCATTTT. Encoded protein: CASSSDYSDQPQHF.

The chain combines TRBV18 with TRBJ2-3; D call uncertain. CDR3 length: 16 residues. V lost 3 bases, J lost 2 bases, and 15 bases lay in between. Germline-derived CDR1 and CDR2 are KGHSH and LQKENI. The CDR3 coding sequence is TGTGCCAGCTCACCGTCTTTAGTTCCGAACACAGATACGCAGTATTTT. It encodes CASSPSLVPNTDTQYF. The variable domain in full, with the rest retrieved from reference TRBV18 and TRBJ2-3, is NAGVMQNPRHLVRRRGQEARLRCSPMKGHSHVYWYRQLPEEGLKFMVYLQKENIIDESGMPKERFSAEFPKEGPSILRIQQVVRGDSAAYFCASSPSLVPNTDTQYFGPGTRLTVL.

This chain connects TRBV6-5 to TRBJ1-3; the D gene is possibly TRBD1 (6 bases). The CDR3 length is 16 residues. Trimming took off 4 bases at V and 3 bases at J, with 16 bases between the two ends. From germline, CDR1 is MNHEY and CDR2 SVGAGI. In nucleotides, the CDR3 is TGTGCCAGCAGTTCAAGGGAACAGGGATTTGGAAACACCATATATTTT. Protein: CASSSREQGFGNTIYF.

CDR3 sequence: CASSLATGVGETQYF. Here the CDR3 DNA reads TGTGCCAGCAGCTTGGCCACGGGGGTCGGGGAGACCCAGTACTTC. This rearrangement joins TRBV5-6 to TRBJ2-5; weak D call: TRBD2 (6 bases). The CDR3 is 15 amino acids. The V and J ends lost 0 bases and 5 bases respectively, with 14 bases between them. Germline-derived CDR1 and CDR2 are SGHDT and YYEEEE.

The chain has TRBV19 and TRBJ2-1; D unclear. The V and J ends lost 5 bases and 5 bases respectively, with 28 bases between them. CDR1 is LNHDA and CDR2 is SQIVND in the germline V gene (reference sequence). CDR3 length: 19 residues. The CDR3 nucleotides are TGTGCCAGTAGTTCTTCCCCGTGGAATGGAGTGCGTATCAACAATGAGCAGTTCTTC. Its translation is CASSSSPWNGVRINNEQFF.

V is TRBV30 and J is TRBJ2-3; D is undetermined. The CDR3 covers 12 residues. From germline, CDR1 is GTSNPN and CDR2 SVGIG (reference sequence). V shed 7 bases and J shed 6 bases, with 14 bases lying between them. CDR3 loop: CAFLGSLDTQYF. The CDR3 bases are TGTGCCTTCTTGGGTAGCCTCGATACGCAGTATTTT. The entire variable domain, with the rest obtained from reference TRBV30 and TRBJ2-3, is as follows: SQTIHQWPATLVQPVGSPLSLECTVEGTSNPNLYWYRQAAGRGLQLLFYSVGIGQISSEVPQNLSASRPQDRQFILSSKKLLLSDSGFYLCAFLGSLDTQYFGPGTRLTVL.

A single count supports this clone. The chain employs TRBV9 and TRBJ2-1; D is unclear. The length of the CDR3 is 13 residues. Germline loops: CDR1 SGDLS, CDR2 YYNGEE. The ends were cut back, 0 bases at V and 5 bases at J, with 6 bases in the middle. The DNA of the CDR3 is TGTGCCAGCAGCGTAGGCTTGAACAATGAGCAGTTCTTC. The encoded protein is CASSVGLNNEQFF.